These 30 T cell receptor beta chains share one sample of origin, sequenced in a study of T cell repertoires in cytomegalovirus infection. TCRdb itself ran the reads through MiXCR, one entry per CDR3 protein. Found here are a few hundred thousand distinct CDR3 sequences, around 18% of them singletons; the top ten hold 8.7%. Sequencing was performed on PBMCs. The source of these receptors is a human donor in good health (CMV status not recorded). Some clones in this sample may be carry-over from other donors' samples.

This clonotype was found many times. The chain is built from TRBV7-2 and TRBJ2-7; 8 bases agree with TRBD2. V lost 5 bases, J lost 4 bases, and 10 bases stayed unmatched. Germline CDR1 is SGHTA and CDR2 is FQGNSA. This CDR3 contains 15 residues. The CDR3 DNA reads TGTGCCAGCAGCCGTCGATCTAGCGGGCCGTACGAGCAGTACTTC. Amino acids: CASSRRSSGPYEQYF. The full variable domain, completed using reference TRBV7-2 and TRBJ2-7, is GAGVSQSPSNKVTEKGKDVELRCDPISGHTALYWYRQSLGQGLEFLIYFQGNSAPDKSGLPSDRFSAERTGGSVSTLTIQRTQQEDSAVYLCASSRRSSGPYEQYFGPGTRLTVT.

The J gene is TRBJ2-4, the V gene TRBV11-2; possibly TRBD1 or TRBD2 for D (6 bases each). The germline V gene has CDR1 SGHAT and CDR2 FQNNGV. Trimming took 3 bases from V and 7 from J, leaving 13 bases between them. This CDR3 has 14 residues. The CDR3 DNA reads TGTGCCAGCAGCTTTGATTGGGGGGCGAACATTCAGTACTTC. Its translation is CASSFDWGANIQYF.

This clonotype came up many times. In DNA form, the CDR3 reads TGTGCCAGCACCCAACTAGCGGCTCAAGAGACCCAGTACTTC. Protein: CASTQLAAQETQYF. The chain couples TRBV7-2 to TRBJ2-5; TRBD2 agrees at 8 bases. With 7 bases clipped from V and 2 bases from J, the junction kept 6 bases outside the gene matches. This CDR3 is built from 14 residues. Germline-derived CDR1 and CDR2 are SGHTA and FQGNSA.

V gene TRBV29-1 combines with J gene TRBJ1-2; 7 positions match TRBD1. The CDR3 has 16 amino acids. Germline CDR1 reads SQVTM; CDR2 reads ANQGSEA. The junction had 15 bases not matched to a gene; V was cut back by 0 bases and J by 8 bases. The chain's CDR3 is CSVEDLGDRKRLGYTF. CDR3 DNA sequence: TGCAGCGTTGAAGATCTGGGGGACAGAAAACGTTTGGGCTACACCTTC.

V gene TRBV5-8 combines with J gene TRBJ2-3, with 7 nucleotides matching TRBD1. Germline V gives CDR1 SGHTS, CDR2 YDEGEE. There are 12 residues in the CDR3. V lost 5 bases, J lost 9 bases, and 6 bases stayed unmatched. CDR3 DNA: TGTGCCAGCAGATTCGACAGGGAGACGCAGTATTTT. As protein: CASRFDRETQYF.

The genes are TRBV2 and TRBJ2-1, with 9 nucleotides matching TRBD1. The CDR3 consists of 13 residues. Germline lookup yields CDR1 SNHLY and CDR2 FYNNEI. V shed 7 bases, J shed 7 bases, and the junction held 5 bases outside the gene matches. This CDR3 is CASISTGGNEQFF. The CDR3 DNA is TGTGCCAGCATTTCGACAGGGGGAAATGAGCAGTTCTTC.

The rearrangement uses TRBV2 and TRBJ1-6, with D maybe TRBD1 (5 bases). The CDR3 is made up of 15 amino acids. Deletions cut 3 bases from V and 10 bases from J, with 16 bases between. Germline CDR1 is SNHLY and CDR2 is FYNNEI. In DNA, the CDR3 is TGTGCCAGCAGTGATCGGGACCCCAGCCGGTCACCCCTCCACTTT. This translates into CASSDRDPSRSPLHF.

This clonotype was counted a few times. The V call is TRBV25-1, the J call TRBJ2-3, with D possibly matching TRBD1 (6 bases). V was cut by 4 bases and J by 1 base, with 18 bases left in between. CDR1 and CDR2 (germline): MGHDK, SYGVNS. The CDR3 spans 17 residues. CDR3 protein: CASSGGTRGTRTDTQYF. The CDR3 nucleotides read TGTGCCAGCAGTGGAGGGACAAGGGGCACCCGCACAGATACGCAGTATTTT.

J is TRBJ1-2 and V is TRBV6-4, with D unclear. The CDR3 covers 15 residues. Germline CDR1 is MRHNA and CDR2 is SNTAGT. V lost 5 bases and J 5 bases, leaving 18 bases between the germline ends. CDR3 loop: CASSPEISNYYGYTF. DNA for the CDR3: TGTGCCAGCAGTCCGGAGATCTCCAATTATTATGGCTACACCTTC.

A few counts support this clonotype. In DNA, the CDR3 is TGCAGTGCTAGAGATGGGGGGGCGAGGAGACCCCAGCATTTT. It specifies CSARDGGARRPQHF. J is TRBJ1-5 and V is TRBV20-1; possible D gene TRBD1, 6 bases. Deletions cut 0 bases from V and 10 bases from J, with 16 bases between. CDR1 DFQATT and CDR2 SNEGSKA come from the germline V gene (reference sequence). The CDR3 covers 14 residues.

The chain is built from TRBV3-1 and TRBJ2-5, with D tentatively TRBD2 (6 bases). CDR1 is LGHDT and CDR2 is YNNKEL in the germline V gene (reference sequence). This CDR3 spans 17 amino acids. Trimming stripped 0 bases from V and 3 bases from J, with 17 bases between. The CDR3 DNA is TGTGCCAGCAGCCAAGATCAGGGACTCCTTGTGGAAGAGACCCAGTACTTC. Translating it yields CASSQDQGLLVEETQYF.

This clonotype was picked up many times. V usage is TRBV12-3 or TRBV12-4 and J usage is TRBJ2-3, with 7 positions matching TRBD2. There are 16 residues in the CDR3. After removal of 6 bases from V and 2 bases from J, the junction contained 11 bases not matched to a gene. CDR3 sequence (DNA): TGTGCCAGCAGCTCTCAGCGGGACTACACCACAGATACGCAGTATTTT. Protein sequence: CASSSQRDYTTDTQYF.

This clonotype was picked up many times. J is TRBJ2-1 and V is TRBV7-9; 7 nucleotides agree with TRBD2. The germline V gene has CDR1 SEHNR and CDR2 FQNEAQ (reference sequence). The CDR3 spans 12 residues. Trimming at V came to 5 bases and at J to 10 bases, leaving 5 bases not matched to a gene. The CDR3 bases are TGTGCCAGCAGCCCTAAACTAGCGGAGCAGTTCTTC. Protein sequence: CASSPKLAEQFF.

This clonotype was observed a few times. The chain joins TRBV3-1 to TRBJ1-2; D ambiguous. The germline V and J ends were trimmed by 5 bases and 6 bases, with 7 bases remaining between them. The length of the CDR3 is 11 residues. Germline V lookup: CDR1 LGHDT, CDR2 YNNKEL (reference sequence). CDR3 coding DNA: TGTGCCAGCAGCTCTCTGGATGGCTACACCTTC. Translating it yields CASSSLDGYTF.

The chain joins TRBV11-2 to TRBJ1-1, with D perhaps matching TRBD1 (5 bases). CDR1 SGHAT and CDR2 FQNNGV come from the germline V gene. The length of the CDR3 is 18 residues. With 1 base removed from V and 0 bases from J, the gap between germline ends came to 18 bases. The CDR3 DNA is TGTGCCAGCAGCTTAGGCGCGCGCCGGGGGAACGTGAACACTGAAGCTTTCTTT. It translates to CASSLGARRGNVNTEAFF.

The chain employs TRBV19 and TRBJ1-2; D remains ambiguous. Deletions cut 1 base from V and 4 bases from J, with 13 bases between. CDR3 length: 15 residues. Germline CDR1 and CDR2: LNHDA and SQIVND (reference sequence). The CDR3 reads CASSIGGSGFYGYTF. The CDR3 DNA reads TGTGCCAGTAGTATAGGAGGATCGGGGTTCTATGGCTACACCTTC.

This clonotype occurred a few times. The chain couples TRBV20-1 to TRBJ2-7, with D perhaps matching TRBD1 (6 bases). Germline V lookup: CDR1 DFQATT, CDR2 SNEGSKA (reference sequence). V was trimmed by 0 bases and J by 5 bases, leaving 14 bases between them. This CDR3 region has 14 residues. The DNA for the CDR3 is TGCAGTGCTAGAGATCCGGTACAGGGCGACGAGCAGTACTTC. This translates into CSARDPVQGDEQYF.

The J gene is TRBJ2-7, the V gene TRBV7-2, with 11 positions matching TRBD2. With 3 bases clipped from V and 3 bases from J, the junction kept 4 bases outside the gene matches. Germline-derived CDR1 and CDR2 are SGHTA and FQGNSA. This CDR3 contains 15 residues. The CDR3 spells CASSLGTSGYYEQYF. In DNA, the CDR3 is TGTGCCAGCAGCTTGGGGACTAGCGGATACTACGAGCAGTACTTC. The full variable domain, in which reference TRBV7-2 and TRBJ2-7 provide the parts outside the CDR3, is GAGVSQSPSNKVTEKGKDVELRCDPISGHTALYWYRQSLGQGLEFLIYFQGNSAPDKSGLPSDRFSAERTGGSVSTLTIQRTQQEDSAVYLCASSLGTSGYYEQYFGPGTRLTVT.

This clonotype was counted ten times or more. V and J are TRBV28 and TRBJ2-1; 8 nucleotides agree with TRBD2. V trimming: 6 bases; J trimming: 0 bases; junction bases outside the gene matches: 16. Germline lookup yields CDR1 MDHEN and CDR2 SYDVKM. This CDR3 is built from 19 residues. The CDR3 DNA sequence: TGTGCCAGCAGCCTCCCTGGGACTAGTTGGGGTGTCTCCTACAATGAGCAGTTCTTC. Its translation: CASSLPGTSWGVSYNEQFF.

In this sample, this clonotype turned up a few times. V gene TRBV20-1 combines with J gene TRBJ2-3; tentative D call: TRBD2 (5 bases). V lost 5 bases and J lost 2, with 23 bases in between. The CDR3 has 17 residues. CDR1 is DFQATT and CDR2 is SNEGSKA in the germline V gene (reference sequence). Here the CDR3 reads CSALAIYGLPATDTQYF. The CDR3 region has the DNA TGCAGTGCTCTTGCCATCTACGGACTCCCGGCCACAGATACGCAGTATTTT.

This clonotype was seen many times. The CDR3 nucleotides are TGTGCCAGCAGCTTAGGTTTGGGGTTGAACACTGAAGCTTTCTTT. It specifies CASSLGLGLNTEAFF. This sequence joins TRBV7-8 and TRBJ1-1; D unresolved. CDR3 size: 15 residues. In germline, CDR1 is SGHVS, CDR2 FQNEAQ. V lost 1 base to trimming and J lost 0 bases, with 9 bases between them. The whole variable domain, remainder taken from reference TRBV7-8 and TRBJ1-1, is GAGVSQSPRYKVAKRGQDVALRCDPISGHVSLFWYQQALGQGPEFLTYFQNEAQLDKSGLPSDRFFAERPEGSVSTLKIQRTQQEDSAVYLCASSLGLGLNTEAFFGQGTRLTVV.

The genes are TRBV28 and TRBJ2-3; 9 bases fit TRBD2. The CDR3 loop spans 17 amino acids. Germline CDR1 MDHEN, CDR2 SYDVKM. V lost 6 bases and J lost 0; bases outside the gene matches: 10. CDR3 residues: CASRNLAGPMSTDTQYF. In nucleotides, the CDR3 is TGTGCCAGCAGAAACCTAGCGGGGCCGATGAGCACAGATACGCAGTATTTT.

This chain joins TRBV7-2 and TRBJ2-7; D is possibly TRBD1 (6 bases). The CDR3 totals 13 residues. Trimming shortened V by 4 bases and J by 6 bases, and 13 bases separated the two germline ends. Germline V gene lookup returns CDR1 SGHTA and CDR2 FQGNSA. CDR3 region: CASSSASTGEQYF. The CDR3 coding sequence is TGTGCCAGCAGCTCCGCCTCGACAGGCGAGCAGTACTTC.

This clonotype showed up many times. This chain connects TRBV7-2 to TRBJ2-7; TRBD2 matches 12 bases. The CDR3 has 13 amino acids. Germline CDR1 is SGHTA and CDR2 is FQGNSA. Trimming removed 4 bases from V and 6 bases from J; junction bases left unmatched: 1. CDR3 nucleotide sequence: TGTGCCAGCAGCTCACTAGCGGGGGGCGAGCAGTACTTC. Translation gives CASSSLAGGEQYF.

CDR3 sequence (DNA): TGCAGCGGGGACTCCGGGCCCCGGGGAGAGACCCAGTACTTC. This translates into CSGDSGPRGETQYF. The gene calls are TRBV29-1 and TRBJ2-5; weak D call: TRBD2 (6 bases). Trimming stripped 7 bases from V and 4 bases from J, with 19 bases between. Germline V lookup: CDR1 SQVTM, CDR2 ANQGSEA. The CDR3 loop spans 14 amino acids. The full variable domain, rest sourced from reference TRBV29-1 and TRBJ2-5, is SAVISQKPSRDICQRGTSLTIQCQVDSQVTMMFWYRQQPGQSLTLIATANQGSEATYESGFVIDKFPISRPNLTFSTLTVSNMSPEDSSIYLCSGDSGPRGETQYFGPGTRLLVL.

This clonotype has a count of ten or more. V and J are TRBV10-3 and TRBJ2-7, with 7 bases that match TRBD1. The V and J ends lost 10 bases and 5 bases, in that order; junction bases with no gene match: 11. The CDR3 extends over 13 amino acids. CDR1 ENHRY and CDR2 SYGVKD come from the germline V gene. The CDR3: CATARQGSNEQYF. In DNA form, the CDR3 reads TGTGCCACCGCGAGACAGGGTAGCAACGAGCAGTACTTC.

This clonotype was counted a few times. The V call is TRBV28, the J call TRBJ2-5, with TRBD2 matching 7 bases. CDR1 MDHEN and CDR2 SYDVKM come from the germline V gene. Unmatched junction bases numbered 10, after V lost 8 bases and J lost 1 base. CDR3 size: 15 residues. The CDR3 protein is CASRPGAGRQETQYF. CDR3 nucleotide sequence: TGTGCCAGCCGGCCGGGAGCGGGGCGCCAAGAGACCCAGTACTTC.

The rearrangement uses TRBV20-1 and TRBJ2-5, with 10 bases identical to TRBD1. The CDR3 totals 13 residues. V lost 3 bases, J lost 5 bases, and 3 bases stayed unmatched. Per the germline V gene, CDR1 is DFQATT and CDR2 is SNEGSKA (reference sequence). The CDR3 nucleotides read TGCAGTGCTAGCTTGGGACAGGGGGAGACCCAGTACTTC. Translated: CSASLGQGETQYF.

This clonotype has more than one count but fewer than ten. The chain employs TRBV2 and TRBJ2-3; unclear D gene. The germline V and J ends were trimmed by 4 bases and 4 bases, with 9 bases remaining between them. The CDR3 extends over 13 amino acids. Germline-derived CDR1 and CDR2 are SNHLY and FYNNEI. The CDR3, as DNA: TGTGCCAGCAGTGTTGCCTTCTCAGATACGCAGTATTTT. Translating gives CASSVAFSDTQYF.

This chain joins TRBV6-2 or TRBV6-3 and TRBJ2-5; a weak D match, TRBD2 (5 bases). The V and J ends lost 5 bases and 4 bases respectively, with 14 bases between them. The CDR3 is made up of 14 amino acids. The V gene's germline CDR1 is MNHEY and CDR2 SVGEGT. In DNA, the CDR3 is TGTGCCAGCAGTCCACGGGGTGTTCGAGAGACCCAGTACTTC. It is translated as CASSPRGVRETQYF.